The rows below give T cell receptor beta chains drawn from one sample of a study of post-analysis software for immune sequencing data. MiXCR, applied by TCRdb to the PCR reads, yields one record per CDR3 protein. The data hold 700,000 to 900,000 distinct CDR3 sequences, with more than 45% observed a single time. The sequencing input was blood. The receptors derive from a girl aged 10-17 years with multiple sclerosis. Each CDR3 is given with its conserved first and last residue. A D gene is named only where the DNA matches it firmly. Size tells how often a clone was seen (once, few, many) or the class of an expanded clone, and some rows leave it out.

>TRBV29-1|few|TRBJ2-5|TRBD1
CSAAPGQPETQYF
TGCAGCGCCGCCCCGGGACAGCCGGAGACCCAGTACTTC
>TRBV7-2|NA|TRBJ2-2|NA
CASSLRVQVNTGELFF
TGTGCCAGCAGCTTAAGAGTACAGGTTAACACCGGGGAGCTGTTTTTT
>TRBV20-1|NA|TRBJ2-1|TRBD2
CSARDRGSGQFF
TGCAGTGCTAGAGATCGCGGGAGCGGGCAGTTCTTC
>TRBV28|few|TRBJ2-7|NA
CASSFSWRESYEQYF
TGTGCCAGCAGTTTTAGCTGGCGCGAGAGCTACGAGCAGTACTTC
>TRBV19|once|TRBJ2-7|NA
CASSIGLQGTYEQYF
TGTGCCAGTAGTATCGGGTTGCAGGGAACCTACGAGCAGTACTTC
>TRBV29-1|NA|TRBJ2-1|NA
CSVVPESYNEQFF
TGCAGCGTTGTCCCGGAGTCCTACAATGAGCAGTTCTTC
>TRBV6-2/TRBV6-3|NA|TRBJ2-7|NA
CASSYSRQLSFGTEYYEQYF
TGTGCCAGCAGTTACTCGAGACAACTTAGTTTCGGGACGGAATACTACGAGCAGTACTTC
>TRBV12-3/TRBV12-4|NA|TRBJ2-3|NA
CASMLTDTQYF
TGTGCCAGCATGTTAACCGATACGCAGTATTTT
>TRBV25-1|NA|TRBJ2-5|NA
CASREAGLGYNEQYF
TGTGCCAGCAGGGAAGCAGGGTTAGGGTACAATGAGCAGTACTTC
>TRBV7-3|NA|TRBJ2-5|TRBD2
CASSLTGNLAGGPETQYF
TGTGCCAGCAGCTTAACGGGGAACCTAGCGGGAGGGCCAGAGACCCAGTACTTC
>TRBV29-1|NA|TRBJ1-1|TRBD1
CSVAGTGEEVHTEAFF
TGCAGCGTCGCTGGGACAGGGGAAGAGGTGCACACTGAAGCTTTCTTT
>TRBV7-2|NA|TRBJ2-7|NA
CASSAKYEQYF
TGTGCCAGCAGCGCTAAATACGAGCAGTACTTC
>TRBV27|few|TRBJ2-3|TRBD1
CASSSGGRTQYF
TGTGCCAGCAGTTCAGGGGGTCGTACGCAGTATTTT